The next 5 T cell receptor beta chains were all read from a single sample in a study of cytomegalovirus exposure and HLA in healthy donors. The PCR employed 60 Vbeta primers together with 13 Jbeta primers. Measured with immunoSEQ multiplex PCR; TCRdb has only the in-frame clones, and not every one. The profile shows 130,000 or so clones, roughly 8.3% of them singletons. The sample taken for sequencing was PBMCs. Source of these receptors: a man aged 40-49 years in good health and CMV-seronegative.

This clone was seen a handful of times. The genes are TRBV5-1 and TRBJ1-1, with D hard to call. V lost 3 bases and J lost 0, with 9 bases in between. CDR3 length equals 14 residues. Per the germline V gene, CDR1 is SGHRS and CDR2 is YFSETQ. The CDR3 protein is CASSSSGLNTEAFF. CDR3 bases: TGCGCCAGCAGCTCGTCGGGGTTGAACACTGAAGCTTTCTTT.

This clone turned up a few times. J is TRBJ2-2 and V is TRBV7-6; 10 nucleotides align to TRBD2. Trimming removed 5 bases from V and 6 bases from J; junction bases left unmatched: 6. The CDR3 has 15 residues. In germline, CDR1 is SGHVS, CDR2 FNYEAQ. The CDR3 DNA follows: TGTGCCAGCAGCCTCCGTAGCGGGGGGCCCGGGGAGCTGTTTTTT. It codes for CASSLRSGGPGELFF.

This clone was picked up a small number of times. The chain links TRBV6-5 to TRBJ2-3, with 11 bases lining up with TRBD2. From germline, CDR1 is MNHEY and CDR2 SVGAGI. The J segment lost 6 bases and the V segment lost 5 bases, leaving 7 bases of the junction unmatched. The CDR3 is 15 amino acids. The CDR3: CASSLSGGAEDTQYF. CDR3 in DNA: TGTGCCAGCAGTCTTAGCGGGGGGGCAGAGGATACGCAGTATTTT.

The chain uses TRBV10-3 and TRBJ1-5, with TRBD1 matching over 12 bases. CDR3 length: 16 amino acids. Germline V gives CDR1 ENHRY, CDR2 SYGVKD. The J segment lost 6 bases and the V segment lost 3 bases, leaving 6 bases of the junction unmatched. Here the CDR3 reads CAISDSGTGGGQPQHF. The CDR3 region has the DNA TGTGCCATCAGTGATTCCGGGACAGGGGGCGGTCAGCCCCAGCATTTT.

This sequence joins TRBV4-1 and TRBJ2-1, with D uncertain. Germline V lookup: CDR1 MGHRA, CDR2 YSYEKL. The V and J ends lost 2 bases and 6 bases respectively, with 5 bases between them. The CDR3 runs 12 residues. CDR3 region: CASSQPSNEQFF. CDR3 sequence (DNA): TGCGCCAGCAGCCAACCCAGCAATGAGCAGTTCTTC.